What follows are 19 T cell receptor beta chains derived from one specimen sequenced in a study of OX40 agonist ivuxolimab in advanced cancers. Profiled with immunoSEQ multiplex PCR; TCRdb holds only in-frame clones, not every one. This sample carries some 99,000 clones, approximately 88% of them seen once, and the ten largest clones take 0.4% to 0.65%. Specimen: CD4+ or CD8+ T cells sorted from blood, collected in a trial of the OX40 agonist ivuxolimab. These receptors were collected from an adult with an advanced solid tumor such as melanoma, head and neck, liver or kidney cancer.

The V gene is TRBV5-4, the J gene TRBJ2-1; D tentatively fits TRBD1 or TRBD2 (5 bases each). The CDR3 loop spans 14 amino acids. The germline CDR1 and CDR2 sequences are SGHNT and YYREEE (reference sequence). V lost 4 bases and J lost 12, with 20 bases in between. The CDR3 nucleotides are TGTGCCAGCAGCCCAGTTGGGACCCCGGAAGGGCAGTTCTTC. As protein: CASSPVGTPEGQFF. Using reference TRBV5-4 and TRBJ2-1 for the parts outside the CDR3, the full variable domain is ETGVTQSPTHLIKTRGQQVTLRCSSQSGHNTVSWYQQALGQGPQFIFQYYREEENGRGNFPPRFSGLQFPNYSSELNVNALELDDSALYLCASSPVGTPEGQFFGPGTRLTVL.

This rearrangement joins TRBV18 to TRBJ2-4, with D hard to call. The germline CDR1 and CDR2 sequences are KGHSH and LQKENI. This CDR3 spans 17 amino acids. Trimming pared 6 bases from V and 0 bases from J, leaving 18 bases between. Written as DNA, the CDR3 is TGTGCCAGCTCCCCTTCGATGGACCCGGTAGCCAAAAACATTCAGTACTTC. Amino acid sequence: CASSPSMDPVAKNIQYF.

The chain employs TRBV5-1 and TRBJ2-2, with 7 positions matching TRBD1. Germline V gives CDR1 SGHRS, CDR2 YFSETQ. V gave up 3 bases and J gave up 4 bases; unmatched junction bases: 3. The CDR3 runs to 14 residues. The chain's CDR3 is CASSSSGGTGELFF. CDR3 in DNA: TGCGCCAGCAGCTCGTCAGGGGGCACCGGGGAGCTGTTTTTT.

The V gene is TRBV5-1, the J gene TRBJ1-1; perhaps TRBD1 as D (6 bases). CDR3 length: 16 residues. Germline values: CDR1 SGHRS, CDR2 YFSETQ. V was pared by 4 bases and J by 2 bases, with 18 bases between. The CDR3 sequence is CASSLDNRVDNTEAFF. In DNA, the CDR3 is TGCGCCAGCAGCCTAGATAACAGGGTGGACAACACTGAAGCTTTCTTT.

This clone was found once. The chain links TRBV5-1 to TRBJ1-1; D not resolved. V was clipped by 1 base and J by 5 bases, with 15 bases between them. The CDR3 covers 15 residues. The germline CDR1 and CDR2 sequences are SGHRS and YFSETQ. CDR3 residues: CASSLSTARSTEAFF. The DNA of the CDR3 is TGCGCCAGCAGCTTGAGTACGGCCCGGTCAACTGAAGCTTTCTTT. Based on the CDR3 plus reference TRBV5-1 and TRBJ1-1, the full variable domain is KAGVTQTPRYLIKTRGQQVTLSCSPISGHRSVSWYQQTPGQGLQFLFEYFSETQRNKGNFPGRFSGRQFSNSRSEMNVSTLELGDSALYLCASSLSTARSTEAFFGQGTRLTVV.

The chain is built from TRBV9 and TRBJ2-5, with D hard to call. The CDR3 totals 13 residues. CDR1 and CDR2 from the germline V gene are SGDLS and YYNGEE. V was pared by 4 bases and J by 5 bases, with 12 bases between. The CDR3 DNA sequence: TGTGCCAGCAGCCCCGCATCCAGGGAGACCCAGTACTTC. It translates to CASSPASRETQYF. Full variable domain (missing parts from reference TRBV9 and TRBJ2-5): DSGVTQTPKHLITATGQRVTLRCSPRSGDLSVYWYQQSLDQGLQFLIQYYNGEERAKGNILERFSAQQFPDLHSELNLSSLELGDSALYFCASSPASRETQYFGPGTRLLVL.

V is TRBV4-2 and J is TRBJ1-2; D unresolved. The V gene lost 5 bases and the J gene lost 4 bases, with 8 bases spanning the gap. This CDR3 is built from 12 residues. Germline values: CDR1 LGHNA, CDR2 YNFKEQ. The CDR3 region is CASSLTFYGYTF. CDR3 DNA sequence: TGTGCCAGCAGCTTGACCTTCTATGGCTACACCTTC.

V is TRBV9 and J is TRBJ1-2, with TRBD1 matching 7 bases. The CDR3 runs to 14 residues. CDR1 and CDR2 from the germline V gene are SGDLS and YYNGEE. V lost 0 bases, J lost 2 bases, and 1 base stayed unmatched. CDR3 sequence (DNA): TGTGCCAGCAGCGTAGTGGGACAGAACTATGGCTACACCTTC. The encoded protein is CASSVVGQNYGYTF.

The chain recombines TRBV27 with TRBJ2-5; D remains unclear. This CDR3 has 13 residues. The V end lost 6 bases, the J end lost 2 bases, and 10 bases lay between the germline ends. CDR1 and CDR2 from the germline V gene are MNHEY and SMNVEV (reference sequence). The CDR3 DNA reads TGTGCCAGCAGCGCCCGGATTCAAGAGACCCAGTACTTC. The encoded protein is CASSARIQETQYF.

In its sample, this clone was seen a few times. CDR3 loop: CASSLPLAAIYGYTF. CDR3 nucleotides: TGTGCCAGCAGCTTGCCCTTGGCAGCGATCTATGGCTACACCTTC. The chain carries TRBV5-4 and TRBJ1-2; D is unclear. The CDR3 covers 15 residues. The V gene's germline CDR1 is SGHNT and CDR2 YYREEE (reference sequence). V was clipped by 1 base and J by 4 bases, with 14 bases between them. Full variable domain (remainder filled in from reference TRBV5-4 and TRBJ1-2): ETGVTQSPTHLIKTRGQQVTLRCSSQSGHNTVSWYQQALGQGPQFIFQYYREEENGRGNFPPRFSGLQFPNYSSELNVNALELDDSALYLCASSLPLAAIYGYTFGSGTRLTVV.

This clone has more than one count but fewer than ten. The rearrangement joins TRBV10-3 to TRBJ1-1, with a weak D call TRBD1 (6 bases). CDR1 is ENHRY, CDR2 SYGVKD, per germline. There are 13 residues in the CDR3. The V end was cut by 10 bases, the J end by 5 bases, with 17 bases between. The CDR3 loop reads CATAQNRDTEAFF. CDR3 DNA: TGTGCCACCGCACAAAACAGGGATACTGAAGCTTTCTTT.

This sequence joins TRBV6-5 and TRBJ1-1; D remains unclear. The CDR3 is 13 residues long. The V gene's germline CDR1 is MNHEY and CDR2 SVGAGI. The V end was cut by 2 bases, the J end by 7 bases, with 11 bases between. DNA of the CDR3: TGTGCCAGCAGTTACAGGGAGGAAGGTGAAGCTTTCTTT. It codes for CASSYREEGEAFF.

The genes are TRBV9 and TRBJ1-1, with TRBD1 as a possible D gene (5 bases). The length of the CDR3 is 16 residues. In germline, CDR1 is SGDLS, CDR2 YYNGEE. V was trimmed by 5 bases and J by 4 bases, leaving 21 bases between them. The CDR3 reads CASSAGPDLRGTEAFF. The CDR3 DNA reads TGTGCCAGCAGTGCAGGGCCAGACCTGCGGGGCACTGAAGCTTTCTTT.

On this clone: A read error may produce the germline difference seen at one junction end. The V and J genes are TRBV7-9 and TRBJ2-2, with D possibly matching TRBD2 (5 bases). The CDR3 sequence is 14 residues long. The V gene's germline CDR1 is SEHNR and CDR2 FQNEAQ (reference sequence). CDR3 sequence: CASSPAPGTGELLF. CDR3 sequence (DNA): TGTGCCAGCAGCCCGGCCCCGGGCACCGGGGAGCTGCTTTTT.

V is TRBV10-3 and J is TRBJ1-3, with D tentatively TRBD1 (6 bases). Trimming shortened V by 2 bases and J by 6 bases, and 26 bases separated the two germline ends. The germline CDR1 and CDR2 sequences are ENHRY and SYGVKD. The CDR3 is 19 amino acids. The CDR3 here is CAISEGGPISGYGANTIYF. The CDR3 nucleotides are TGTGCCATCAGTGAGGGGGGCCCAATTTCAGGGTACGGCGCAAACACCATATATTTT.

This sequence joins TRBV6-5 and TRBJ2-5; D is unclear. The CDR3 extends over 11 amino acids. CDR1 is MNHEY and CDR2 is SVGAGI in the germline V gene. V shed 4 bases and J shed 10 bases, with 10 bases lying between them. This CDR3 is CASSSEIGQYF. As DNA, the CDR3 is TGTGCCAGCAGTTCCGAGATTGGCCAGTACTTC.

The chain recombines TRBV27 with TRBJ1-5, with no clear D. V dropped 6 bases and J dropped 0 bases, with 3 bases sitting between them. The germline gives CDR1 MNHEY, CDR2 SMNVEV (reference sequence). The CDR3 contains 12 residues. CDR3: CASSPSNQPQHF. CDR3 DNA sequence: TGTGCCAGCAGCCCTAGCAATCAGCCCCAGCATTTT.

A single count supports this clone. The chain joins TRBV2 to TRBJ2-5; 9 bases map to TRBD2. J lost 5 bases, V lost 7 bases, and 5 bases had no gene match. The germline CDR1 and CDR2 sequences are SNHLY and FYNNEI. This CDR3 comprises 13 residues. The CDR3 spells CASKSSGDETQYF. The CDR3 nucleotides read TGTGCCAGCAAATCTAGCGGGGATGAGACCCAGTACTTC.

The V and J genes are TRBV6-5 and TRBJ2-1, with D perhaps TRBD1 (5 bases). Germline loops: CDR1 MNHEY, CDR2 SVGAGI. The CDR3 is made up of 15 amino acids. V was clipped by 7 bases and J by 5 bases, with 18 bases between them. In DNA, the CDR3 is TGTGCCAGCACCCCACCCTTGGCAGGGAACAATGAGCAGTTCTTC. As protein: CASTPPLAGNNEQFF.